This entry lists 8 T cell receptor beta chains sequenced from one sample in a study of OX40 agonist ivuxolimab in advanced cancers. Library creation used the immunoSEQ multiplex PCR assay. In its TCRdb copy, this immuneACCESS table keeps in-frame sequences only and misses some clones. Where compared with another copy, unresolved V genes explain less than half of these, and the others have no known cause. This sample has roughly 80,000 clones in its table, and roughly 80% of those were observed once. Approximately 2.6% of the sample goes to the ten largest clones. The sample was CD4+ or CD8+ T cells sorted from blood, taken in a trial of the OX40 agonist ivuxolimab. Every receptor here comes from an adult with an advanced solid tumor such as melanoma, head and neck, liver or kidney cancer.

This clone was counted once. Written as DNA, the CDR3 is TGTGCCAGCAGCACGGGACTAGCGGGGGTTAGGCAGTATTTT. It encodes CASSTGLAGVRQYF. This rearrangement joins TRBV9 to TRBJ2-3, with TRBD2 matching 14 bases. Trimming cost V 4 bases and J 11 bases; bases outside gene matches: 6. The CDR3 consists of 14 residues. Germline CDR1 and CDR2: SGDLS and YYNGEE.

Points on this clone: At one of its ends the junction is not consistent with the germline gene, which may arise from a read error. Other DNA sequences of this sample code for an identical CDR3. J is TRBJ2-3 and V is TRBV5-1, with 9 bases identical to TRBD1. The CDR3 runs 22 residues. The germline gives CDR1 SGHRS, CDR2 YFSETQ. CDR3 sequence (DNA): TGCGCCAGTAGCTTGTCCCCGGGGGCGGGACAGGGCGTCCTTGGGCCCACAGATACGCAGTATTTT. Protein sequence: CASSLSPGAGQGVLGPTDTQYF.

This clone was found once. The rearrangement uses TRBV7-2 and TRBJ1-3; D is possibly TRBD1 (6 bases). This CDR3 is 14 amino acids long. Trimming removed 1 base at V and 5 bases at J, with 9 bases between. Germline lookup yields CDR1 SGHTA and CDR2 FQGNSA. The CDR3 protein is CASSLGGARNTIYF. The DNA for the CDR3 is TGTGCCAGCAGCTTAGGGGGGGCAAGAAACACCATATATTTT.

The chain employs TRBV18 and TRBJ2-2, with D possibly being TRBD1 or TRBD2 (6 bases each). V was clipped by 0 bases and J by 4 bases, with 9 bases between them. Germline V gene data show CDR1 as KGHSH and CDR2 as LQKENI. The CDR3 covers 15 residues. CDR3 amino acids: CASSPPGGTTGELFF. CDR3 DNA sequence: TGTGCCAGCTCACCACCAGGGGGGACCACCGGGGAGCTGTTTTTT. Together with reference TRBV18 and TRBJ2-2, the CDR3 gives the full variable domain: NAGVMQNPRHLVRRRGQEARLRCSPMKGHSHVYWYRQLPEEGLKFMVYLQKENIIDESGMPKERFSAEFPKEGPSILRIQQVVRGDSAAYFCASSPPGGTTGELFFGEGSRLTVL.

The CDR3 is CASSLAGGGGQPQHF. The CDR3 DNA reads as TGTGCCAGCAGCTTAGCAGGGGGCGGCGGGCAGCCCCAGCATTTT. V usage is TRBV7-9 and J usage is TRBJ1-5; 7 bases are shared with TRBD1. J gave up 7 bases and V 0 bases, and 6 bases lay outside the gene matches. The germline CDR1 and CDR2 sequences are SEHNR and FQNEAQ (reference sequence). The CDR3 totals 15 residues.

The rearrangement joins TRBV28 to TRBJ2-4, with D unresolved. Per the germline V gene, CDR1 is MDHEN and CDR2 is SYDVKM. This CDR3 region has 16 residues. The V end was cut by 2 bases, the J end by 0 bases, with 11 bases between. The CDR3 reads CASSLRQNIAKNIQYF. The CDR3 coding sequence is TGTGCCAGCAGTTTACGGCAGAACATAGCCAAAAACATTCAGTACTTC.

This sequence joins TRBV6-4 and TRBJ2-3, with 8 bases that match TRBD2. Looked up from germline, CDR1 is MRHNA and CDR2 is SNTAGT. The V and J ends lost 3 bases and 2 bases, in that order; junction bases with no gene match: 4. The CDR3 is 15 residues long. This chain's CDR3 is CASSEGAGDTDTQYF. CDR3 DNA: TGTGCCAGCAGTGAAGGAGCGGGGGACACAGATACGCAGTATTTT.

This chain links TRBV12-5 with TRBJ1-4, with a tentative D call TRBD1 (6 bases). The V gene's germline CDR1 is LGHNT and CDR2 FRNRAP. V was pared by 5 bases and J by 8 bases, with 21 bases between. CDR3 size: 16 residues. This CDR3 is CASGRDLTGGAEKLFF. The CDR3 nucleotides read TGTGCTAGTGGTCGCGACTTGACAGGCGGGGCGGAAAAACTGTTTTTT.